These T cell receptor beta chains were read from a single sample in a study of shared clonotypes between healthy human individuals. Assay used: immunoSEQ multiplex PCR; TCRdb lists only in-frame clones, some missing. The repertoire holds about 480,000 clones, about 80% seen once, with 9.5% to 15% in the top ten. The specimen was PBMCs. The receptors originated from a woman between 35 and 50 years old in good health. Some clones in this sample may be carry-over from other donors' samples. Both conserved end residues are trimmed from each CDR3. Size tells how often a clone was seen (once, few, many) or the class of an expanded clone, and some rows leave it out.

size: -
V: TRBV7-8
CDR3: ASSFGGSISGNTIY

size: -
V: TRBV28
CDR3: ASSSPRNNNEQF

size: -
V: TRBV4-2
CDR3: ASSQGGQSNQPQH

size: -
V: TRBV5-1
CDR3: ASSLGFLSGIQETQY

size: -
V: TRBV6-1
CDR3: ASSGGDGHRGAV

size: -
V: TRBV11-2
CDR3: ASSLVGWARGGELF

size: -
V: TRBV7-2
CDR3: ASSGNSYEQY

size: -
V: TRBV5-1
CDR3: ASSPGTPSSGNTIY

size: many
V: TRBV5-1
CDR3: ASSLRGDTTDTQY

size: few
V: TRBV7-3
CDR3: ASSPGLRGSYNEQF

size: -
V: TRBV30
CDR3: AWDTGTEDSPLH

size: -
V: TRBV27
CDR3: ASSPSPAANYGYT

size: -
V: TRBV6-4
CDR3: ASSRDRAQPVDHIQY

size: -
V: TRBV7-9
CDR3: ASSLEKGHSGNTIY

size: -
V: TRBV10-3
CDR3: AISEMGGNTDTQY

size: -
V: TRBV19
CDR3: ASRGQAFNEKLF

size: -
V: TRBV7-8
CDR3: ASSQTLGTGGGEQY

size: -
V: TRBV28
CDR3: ASREGGVYEQY

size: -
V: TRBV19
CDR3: ASSDTGGFDTEAF

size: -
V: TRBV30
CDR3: AWSRGGRSSYNEQF

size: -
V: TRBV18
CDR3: ASSSVVGEKLF

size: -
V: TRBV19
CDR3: ASRRTSGGQETQY

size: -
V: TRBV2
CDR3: ASRWDRGGYEQY

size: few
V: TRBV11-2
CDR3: ASSLSEGFGNEQF

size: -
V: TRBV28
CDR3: ASSLARAGELF

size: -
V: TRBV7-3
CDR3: ASSLNGLVPETQY

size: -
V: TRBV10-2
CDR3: ASRLNTEAF

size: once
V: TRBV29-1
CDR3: SVEIPRTSGASYEQY

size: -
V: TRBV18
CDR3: ASSLREGGRGEQY

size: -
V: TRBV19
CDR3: ASSISHNGNTIY

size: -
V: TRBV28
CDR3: ASLDRVGIGSYNEQF